These 3 T cell receptor beta chains were all obtained from the same sample, sequenced in a study of shared clonotypes between healthy human individuals. The table came from immunoSEQ multiplex PCR; TCRdb's copy has only in-frame clones and leaves some out. The profile shows approximately 2.1 million clones, just over 90% of them singletons. Sequencing was performed on naive CD4+ T cells from PBMCs. Subset in this sample: CD45RA+ positively selected. All receptors derive from a man between 18 and 35 years old in good health. Some clones in this sample may be carry-over from other donors' samples.

The chain links TRBV18 to TRBJ1-1; no clear D gene. The CDR3 extends over 12 amino acids. V lost 4 bases, J lost 4 bases, and 7 bases lay in between. Looked up from germline, CDR1 is KGHSH and CDR2 is LQKENI. The DNA of the CDR3 is TGTGCCAGCTCACTAGGACGCACTGAAGCTTTCTTT. Encoded protein: CASSLGRTEAFF. Complete variable domain (other parts from reference TRBV18 and TRBJ1-1): NAGVMQNPRHLVRRRGQEARLRCSPMKGHSHVYWYRQLPEEGLKFMVYLQKENIIDESGMPKERFSAEFPKEGPSILRIQQVVRGDSAAYFCASSLGRTEAFFGQGTRLTVV.

For this clone: Other DNA sequences in the same sample also yield this CDR3. The V gene is TRBV7-2, the J gene TRBJ1-5; 10 positions match TRBD1. Per the germline V gene, CDR1 is SGHTA and CDR2 is FQGNSA. There are 15 residues in the CDR3. Trimming at V came to 4 bases and at J to 4 bases, leaving 4 bases not matched to a gene. The CDR3 region is CASSWGQGSNQPQHF. The CDR3 coding sequence is TGTGCCAGCAGCTGGGGACAGGGGTCGAATCAGCCCCAGCATTTT.

The chain joins TRBV6-1 to TRBJ2-5, with D unclear. Germline V gives CDR1 MNHNS, CDR2 SASEGT. Trimming cost V 2 bases and J 5 bases, with 15 bases left between them. The CDR3 runs to 15 residues. The CDR3 protein is CASSEKPPGRETQYF. DNA of the CDR3: TGTGCCAGCAGTGAAAAGCCCCCAGGACGGGAGACCCAGTACTTC.